What follows are 28 T cell receptor beta chains derived from one specimen sequenced in a study of prognosis after radiotherapy for stage I lung cancer. Multiplex PCR in two rounds served to amplify TCR beta CDR3 from genomic DNA. Primers targeting each individual TRBV and TRBJ gene were applied in first-round PCR. One entry per CDR3 protein, called by TCRdb with MiXCR from the multiplex PCR reads. Of 30,000 or so distinct CDR3 sequences listed, around 30% are singletons. The specimen comprised PBMCs, sampled before or after stereotactic body radiation therapy (not recorded which). Receptors originate from a donor aged 50 or older with non-small cell lung cancer.

This clonotype was seen at least ten times. This chain joins TRBV14 and TRBJ1-2; the D is unclear. The V and J ends lost 3 bases and 8 bases respectively, with 16 bases between them. The germline V gene has CDR1 SGHDN and CDR2 FVKESK. The CDR3 sequence is 14 residues long. In DNA, the CDR3 is TGTGCCAGCAGCCAGGACTTTGGACGGTTGGGCTACACCTTC. This translates into CASSQDFGRLGYTF.

This clonotype was recorded many times. The chain carries TRBV20-1 and TRBJ1-5; D ambiguous. Germline-derived CDR1 and CDR2 are DFQATT and SNEGSKA (reference sequence). V lost 2 bases and J lost 4, with 9 bases in between. The CDR3 loop spans 13 amino acids. Written as DNA, the CDR3 is TGCAGTGCTAGAAAAGACACAAATCAGCCCCAGCATTTT. Translation: CSARKDTNQPQHF.

This clonotype has at least ten counts. The V gene is TRBV9, the J gene TRBJ1-6; weak D call: TRBD1 (6 bases). With 1 base removed from V and 1 base from J, the gap between germline ends came to 6 bases. Germline loops: CDR1 SGDLS, CDR2 YYNGEE. The CDR3 has 15 amino acids. This CDR3 is CASSVQGSYNSPLHF. Written as DNA, the CDR3 is TGTGCCAGCAGCGTACAGGGGTCCTATAATTCACCCCTCCACTTT.

A remark on this clonotype: A much larger clone lies a single base off, so this may be a read error. The V and J genes are TRBV6-9 and TRBJ2-5, with 12 nucleotides matching TRBD1. Germline V gene lookup returns CDR1 MNHGY and CDR2 SVAAGI. This CDR3 has 17 amino acids. The V and J ends lost 4 bases and 5 bases, in that order; junction bases with no gene match: 11. The CDR3 region is CASSSPYRDRGQETQYF. CDR3 DNA sequence: TGTGCCAGCAGTTCCCCTTACCGGGACAGGGGGCAGGAGACCCAGTACTTC.

This clonotype came up many times. V and J are TRBV6-1 and TRBJ1-1, with D unclear. The CDR3 sequence is 14 residues long. V lost 8 bases to trimming and J lost 1 base, with 14 bases between them. Germline CDR1 and CDR2: MNHNS and SASEGT. CDR3 sequence: CASHVGVRNTEAFF. As DNA, the CDR3 is TGTGCCAGCCATGTCGGGGTGAGGAACACTGAAGCTTTCTTT.

The chain links TRBV3-1 to TRBJ2-6; the D call may be TRBD1 or TRBD2 (5 bases each). The CDR3 runs to 17 residues. Trimming removed 3 bases at V and 2 bases at J, with 14 bases between. The germline V gene encodes CDR1 LGHDT and CDR2 YNNKEL (reference sequence). CDR3 nucleotides: TGTGCCAGCAGCCACCTTGGGGGTTCAGCTGGGGCCAACGTCCTGACTTTC. Translated, it gives CASSHLGGSAGANVLTF.

This clonotype was counted many times. J is TRBJ2-1 and V is TRBV4-2, with 7 bases lining up with TRBD2. In germline, CDR1 is LGHNA, CDR2 YNFKEQ. V was clipped by 0 bases and J by 6 bases; unmatched bases: 8. There are 16 residues in the CDR3. The CDR3 spells CASSQDRSSGRNEQFF. In nucleotides, the CDR3 is TGTGCCAGCAGCCAAGATCGGTCTAGCGGCCGCAATGAGCAGTTCTTC.

Comments on this clonotype: This likely stems from a read error, as it lies one base from a far larger clone. V usage is TRBV7-8 and J usage is TRBJ2-5, with a tentative D call TRBD2 (5 bases). This CDR3 has 14 residues. Germline V gene data show CDR1 as SGHVS and CDR2 as FQNEAQ. V dropped 6 bases and J dropped 3 bases, with 14 bases sitting between them. The CDR3 spells CASSVKPSKETQYF. DNA of the CDR3: TGTGCCAGCAGTGTAAAACCTAGCAAAGAGACCCAGTACTTC.

This clonotype was seen many times. The chain uses TRBV7-9 and TRBJ2-5; 11 bases agree with TRBD2. CDR3 length: 16 residues. Per germline, CDR1 SEHNR and CDR2 FQNEAQ (reference sequence). Losses at the gene ends were 3 bases for V and 1 base for J; bases not matched to a gene: 4. The CDR3, as DNA: TGTGCCAGCAGCTTTGCTAGCGGGGGGCCCCAAGAGACCCAGTACTTC. Encoded protein: CASSFASGGPQETQYF.

This clonotype was found many times. The chain couples TRBV30 to TRBJ2-3; weak D call: TRBD1 (6 bases). The CDR3 is 14 amino acids. V dropped 7 bases and J dropped 2 bases, with 16 bases sitting between them. CDR1 is GTSNPN and CDR2 is SVGIG in the germline V gene (reference sequence). In DNA form, the CDR3 reads TGTGCCTTCGTCCCTCAGGGGAACACAGATACGCAGTATTTT. It specifies CAFVPQGNTDTQYF.

This clonotype appeared a single time. The chain carries TRBV5-6 and TRBJ2-4; 8 bases fit TRBD2. The CDR3 is made up of 17 amino acids. V shed 4 bases and J 0 bases; nucleotides not matched to a gene: 9. In germline, CDR1 is SGHDT, CDR2 YYEEEE. The CDR3 here is CASSPPGGGAAKNIQYF. CDR3 DNA sequence: TGTGCCAGCAGCCCCCCGGGGGGGGGCGCAGCCAAAAACATTCAGTACTTC.

This clonotype has just one count. This chain's CDR3 is CASKAGVWFFWQYF. The CDR3 nucleotides are TGCGCCAGCAAGGCGGGAGTCTGGTTCTTCTGGCAGTACTTC. V is TRBV5-1 and J is TRBJ2-7; 7 nucleotides line up with TRBD2. The CDR3 consists of 14 residues. V dropped 6 bases and J dropped 9; count of bases not matched to a gene: 15. Germline values: CDR1 SGHRS, CDR2 YFSETQ.

The genes are TRBV19 and TRBJ1-2; possible D gene TRBD1, 6 bases. CDR1 is LNHDA, CDR2 SQIVND, per germline (reference sequence). CDR3 length: 13 amino acids. Deletions cut 6 bases from V and 2 bases from J, with 10 bases between. CDR3 nucleotides: TGTGCCAGTAGCTGGACAGAAAACTATGGCTACACCTTC. This gives the protein CASSWTENYGYTF.

Comment on this clonotype: A read error may be the cause here, since a much bigger clone is one base away. The rearrangement uses TRBV6-1 and TRBJ2-1, with D possibly called TRBD1 or TRBD2 (5 bases each). This CDR3 has 15 amino acids. The V and J ends lost 4 bases and 9 bases respectively, with 19 bases between them. Per germline, CDR1 MNHNS and CDR2 SASEGT. CDR3 protein: CASSGVTVGVGEQFF. CDR3 nucleotides: TGTGCCAGCAGTGGGGTGACAGTCGGGGTAGGTGAGCAGTTCTTC.

The rearrangement joins TRBV2 to TRBJ1-1, with D tentatively TRBD1 (5 bases). Germline lookup yields CDR1 SNHLY and CDR2 FYNNEI. V was trimmed by 5 bases and J by 1 base, leaving 14 bases between them. The CDR3 has 15 residues. CDR3 bases: TGTGCCAGCAGTCGTTCGACAGCAAGGAACACTGAAGCTTTCTTT. It translates to CASSRSTARNTEAFF.

The V and J genes are TRBV28 and TRBJ2-3; D tentatively fits TRBD1 or TRBD2 (5 bases each). CDR1 MDHEN and CDR2 SYDVKM come from the germline V gene. The CDR3 has 15 residues. Trimming removed 10 bases from V and 1 base from J, with 18 bases in between. The CDR3 nucleotides are TGTGCCATCCTAGCCGGAGGCAGGGGCACAGATACGCAGTATTTT. This gives the protein CAILAGGRGTDTQYF.

This clonotype appeared once. A read error may be the cause here, since a much bigger clone is one base away. V and J are TRBV20-1 and TRBJ2-1; 8 bases agree with TRBD1. This CDR3 has 14 amino acids. Germline lookup yields CDR1 DFQATT and CDR2 SNEGSKA (reference sequence). The CDR3: CSAREARTGYEKFF. The CDR3 DNA follows: TGCAGTGCTAGAGAGGCGAGGACAGGGTATGAGAAGTTCTTC.

The rearrangement joins TRBV28 to TRBJ2-6; a weak D match, TRBD2 (5 bases). The V gene lost 4 bases and the J gene lost 3 bases, with 16 bases spanning the gap. The germline V gene encodes CDR1 MDHEN and CDR2 SYDVKM. This CDR3 region has 17 residues. The DNA of the CDR3 is TGTGCCAGCAGTTCCCCCTGTGGTGCGGGTGGGGCCAACGTCCTGACTTTC. This codes for CASSSPCGAGGANVLTF.

This clonotype was observed at least ten times. The chain couples TRBV6-5 to TRBJ2-5; D unresolved. The CDR3 has 15 amino acids. V was clipped by 1 base and J by 4 bases, with 13 bases between them. Germline V gene lookup returns CDR1 MNHEY and CDR2 SVGAGI. CDR3 nucleotide sequence: TGTGCCAGCAGTTACTTTCCTCTATCCGCAGAGACCCAGTACTTC. Amino acid sequence: CASSYFPLSAETQYF.

A word on this clonotype: A read error may be the cause here, since a much bigger clone is one base away. The rearrangement joins TRBV29-1 to TRBJ2-7; TRBD1 agrees at 9 bases. V dropped 8 bases and J dropped 2; count of bases not matched to a gene: 4. This CDR3 contains 12 residues. Germline CDR1 SQVTM, CDR2 ANQGSEA. DNA of the CDR3: TGCAGCTTCGGACAGGGGACCTACGAGCAGTACTTC. It is translated as CSFGQGTYEQYF.

There are many counts of this clonotype. V gene TRBV6-1 combines with J gene TRBJ2-4; 8 positions agree with TRBD1. This CDR3 spans 13 amino acids. Losses at the gene ends were 6 bases for V and 7 bases for J; bases not matched to a gene: 5. Germline assignment: CDR1 MNHNS and CDR2 SASEGT. Here the CDR3 reads CASRDRDRNIQYF. The DNA for the CDR3 is TGTGCCAGCAGGGACAGGGATCGGAACATTCAGTACTTC.

This clonotype was seen at least ten times. V is TRBV18 and J is TRBJ2-7; D possibly corresponds to TRBD2 (7 bases). The CDR3 totals 15 residues. Trimming removed 0 bases from V and 0 bases from J, with 9 bases in between. The V gene's germline CDR1 is KGHSH and CDR2 LQKENI. CDR3: CASSPPRGASYEQYF. The CDR3 coding sequence is TGTGCCAGCTCACCACCCCGGGGGGCCTCCTACGAGCAGTACTTC.

About this clonotype: This sequence may be a read error, since a much larger clone differs from it by one base. The J gene is TRBJ2-5, the V gene TRBV20-1, with 9 bases aligning to TRBD2. The germline V gene encodes CDR1 DFQATT and CDR2 SNEGSKA (reference sequence). V trimming: 6 bases; J trimming: 8 bases; junction bases outside the gene matches: 10. This CDR3 comprises 13 residues. The CDR3 here is CSAPPGGRDTQYF. CDR3 bases: TGCAGTGCGCCTCCTGGCGGGAGGGATACCCAGTACTTC.

On this clonotype: This may be a read error, as it is one base from a much larger clone. As the CDR3 is not closed by the conserved phenylalanine or tryptophan, this likely results from a read error. The chain recombines TRBV6-1 with TRBJ1-4; 7 bases are a match to TRBD1. After removal of 2 bases from V and 8 bases from J, the junction contained 8 bases not matched to a gene. The CDR3 is 15 amino acids. Germline lookup yields CDR1 MNHNS and CDR2 SASEGT. The CDR3 coding sequence is TGTGCCAGCAGTGAATTGACAGGGAATAACGAAAAACTGTTTCTT. Encoded protein: CASSELTGNNEKLFL.

This clonotype was recorded many times. This chain uses TRBV2 with TRBJ2-2; 10 nucleotides align to TRBD1. The CDR3 has 13 amino acids. CDR1 is SNHLY, CDR2 FYNNEI, per germline. V lost 11 bases to trimming and J lost 8 bases; unmatched junction nucleotides: 8. This chain's CDR3 is CAGTGQGGGELFF. The CDR3 nucleotides read TGTGCCGGCACTGGACAGGGGGGTGGGGAGCTGTTTTTT.

This clonotype was counted many times. This chain links TRBV9 with TRBJ2-7; no clear D. Germline CDR1 SGDLS, CDR2 YYNGEE. Trimming took off 0 bases at V and 7 bases at J, with 11 bases between the two ends. The length of the CDR3 is 13 residues. CDR3 protein: CASSVEGLSEQYF. The DNA for the CDR3 is TGTGCCAGCAGCGTAGAAGGCTTAAGTGAGCAGTACTTC.

The chain links TRBV15 to TRBJ2-7; a weak D match, TRBD1 (6 bases). Between the trimmed V and J ends, which lost 1 base and 6 bases, there was a span of 13 bases. Per the germline V gene, CDR1 is LNHNV and CDR2 is YYDKDF (reference sequence). CDR3 length equals 14 residues. This CDR3 is CATSRGAGAGEQYF. As DNA, the CDR3 is TGTGCCACCAGCAGAGGGGCAGGGGCTGGCGAGCAGTACTTC.

V is TRBV6-1 and J is TRBJ2-3; the D call may be TRBD1 or TRBD2 (5 bases each). V was clipped by 4 bases and J by 5 bases, with 13 bases between them. The CDR3 contains 14 residues. Germline V gene lookup returns CDR1 MNHNS and CDR2 SASEGT. CDR3 nucleotide sequence: TGTGCCAGCAGTGGTGGGGGTCGCAGAGATACGCAGTATTTT. As protein: CASSGGGRRDTQYF.